This T cell receptor (beta chain) was profiled in a study of blood T cell repertoires in COVID-19. Using immunoSEQ multiplex PCR, the repertoire was profiled, and TCRdb retains in-frame clones only, with some absent. The data contain roughly 100,000 clones, approximately 80% of them singletons. Germline V CDR1 and CDR2: SNHLY, FYNNEI. There are 15 residues in the CDR3. Trimming took 4 bases from V and 9 from J, leaving 16 bases between them. Sequenced: peripheral blood. The gene calls are TRBV2 and TRBJ1-6; possible D gene TRBD1, 6 bases. The clonotype originates from a man aged 55-75 years with acute or convalescent COVID-19. The CDR3 here is CASSARSGVSSPLHF. DNA of the CDR3: TGTGCCAGCAGTGCCCGATCAGGGGTATCTTCACCCCTCCACTTT.